This paragraph covers one T cell receptor beta chain sequence. Its antigen remains undetermined. Per-nucleotide qualities are absent, and no much larger clonotype sits a single base away. These data come from a study of cytomegalovirus exposure and HLA in healthy donors (dated by TCRdb to about 2017). About the full investigation: According to an earlier analysis of several hundred of the donors, 150 million to 200 million T cells yielded roughly 110 million unique TCR beta sequences and 276 Gb of sequence data. Roughly 320 gigabases of sequencing data and 91 million or so unique TCR sequences made up an early release that covered several hundred HLA-typed donors. Of the roughly 400 genotyped donors, 81% fell in the genetic ancestry cluster associated with self-reported Caucasian donors. The study was designed to test whether signatures of past pathogen exposure could be identified by cataloging public T cell receptors. The study profiled the T cell repertoires of 666 subjects by immunosequencing and related them to cytomegalovirus serostatus. Along with the approximately 700-subject first cohort, a separate validation cohort of some 130 different subjects was used. To predict cytomegalovirus infection status, the study combined high-throughput TCR immunosequencing, statistical association of individual TCRs with disease status, and machine learning. A later analysis re-examined previously published TCR beta repertoires from 610 or so donors and added high-resolution HLA genotyping to investigate patterns of TCR occurrence. The later analysis used no new phenotypic data to find candidate immune exposures, relying instead on TCR beta sequences and their occurrence across donors. An earlier analysis of a few hundred of the donors applied high-throughput TCR beta sequencing to assess whether each TCR beta V gene segment acted as functional or pseudogenic. Donor age, sex, ethnicity and CMV serostatus were compiled alongside the repertoire data. In a later genetic analysis, genome-wide SNP genotypes for about 55% of the roughly 670 donors were used, and that subset was treated as a discovery cohort. Every repertoire in the discovery cohort had been generated on one and the same sequencing platform. Both class I and class II loci were covered by HLA typing, at four-digit resolution. Typing coverage varied by locus: roughly 620-630 donors for A, B, C, DRB1 and DQB1; roughly 520 for DQA1; 606 for DPA1; 450 to 480 for DPB1. Four to six DR-DQ haplotypes were handled as single units for association and clustering, since linkage in the cohort was strong. Among about 360 genotyped donors of the cohort, an average of around 240,000 unique TCR beta nucleotide sequences were sequenced per donor, roughly 18% of them non-productive.

The full study reports these points: A later analysis found that HLA-associated TCR beta chains were more clonally expanded and had lower generation probabilities than equally common non-associated chains. According to a later analysis, TCR association rates differed among HLA loci, with DRB1 alleles showing the most associated TCRs and HLA-C alleles showing the fewest. Across donors, most TCR sequences were observed very rarely, whereas some public TCRs were present in many individuals. Because HLA typing was missing for some donors at each locus, association tests included only the typed subset. Because counts were too low, more than 15 rarely observed V segments, including chromosome 9 orphons, were excluded from the earlier analysis of about 500 of the donors. In a later analysis, several top co-occurrence clusters were reported to appear linked to parvovirus B19, influenza, CMV and Epstein-Barr virus. Some IMGT-functional V segments, including TRBV6-2 and TRBV6-3, could not be distinguished by the 87-base-pair reads and were therefore excluded. Strong co-occurrence of HLA alleles, especially DR and DQ, made assigning TCR associations to individual alleles difficult. A further reported finding was that TCR beta sequences accurately predicted the HLA-A and HLA-B alleles for most subjects in the first cohort. The presence/absence analyses assumed that sequencing depth was roughly uniform across donors, and that assumption may not be true. Most CMV-associated TCR beta chains appeared to be HLA-restricted in a later analysis, and the HLA associations seemed to be driven largely by CMV exposure. In a later genetic analysis, fewer N-insertions in productive TCRs were reported among donors in an Asian-associated ancestry cluster than the 666-donor mean. The study gave a list of over 150 TCR beta chains associated with cytomegalovirus. A group of highly shared sequence variants was considered likely to be a technical artifact of the sequencing pipeline. Linkage disequilibrium might explain the correlated functional status among segregating V segments, but an unknown experimental factor could not be excluded. Cytomegalovirus status was reported to be diagnosed by the classifier with high specificity and sensitivity in both the original and validation cohorts. For the cohort, immune exposure information was limited to CMV serostatus. A few of the identified cytomegalovirus-associated TCR beta chains were confirmed in vitro to be specific for cytomegalovirus antigens. An earlier analysis of approximately 590 of the donors showed that most TCR beta V segments appeared in productive rearrangements either about 87% or about 30% of the time, which broadly matched IMGT annotations. Only TCR beta chains were sequenced in this cohort, and the absence of alpha or paired-chain data limited detectable features. The authors suggested that the approach could potentially be generalized to other disease states and immunological phenotypes. Specific HLA alleles were associated with 15,000 to 20,000 TCR beta sequences at a false discovery rate of 0.05 in a later analysis. In a later genetic analysis, a missense DCLRE1C variant was associated with V-gene and J-gene trimming of TCR beta chains, and the association was replicated in an independent cohort.

CDR3 length: 14 amino acids, cysteine to phenylalanine. Kept here is only the CDR3 DNA, which spans 42 bases and is read in frame from base 1. CDR1 and CDR2, looked up from the germline V gene (reference sequence), are SGHNT and YYREEE. Trimming takes 5 bases from V and 2 bases from J, and the germline ends sit 12 bases apart. The cohort was made up of about 610 healthy bone marrow donors. Cohort members were all nominally healthy when sampled, although unrecorded immune exposures were likely present. The donor tested CMV seronegative, placing the donor among the 350 or so seronegative members of the cohort. Every donor gave a peripheral blood sample, and the peripheral blood mononuclear cells from that sample were used for TCR beta sequencing. The Qiagen DNeasy Blood Extraction Kit was used to extract genomic DNA from the blood cell samples. Library preparation used the immunoSEQ multiplex PCR assay. A mixture of 60 forward primers for TCR Vbeta segments and 13 reverse primers for TCR Jbeta segments was used in the multiplex PCR. Amplification of the CDR3 region of rearranged TCR beta genes was performed with a multiplex PCR assay on genomic DNA. The amplified TCR beta libraries were sequenced on the Illumina HiSeq System as 87-base-pair reads. The paper's processing steps were these. A later analysis counted about 82 million unique TCR beta chains across the 500 to 850 repertoires, and 10 million to 11 million of these chains were shared by at least two donors. Raw reads were error-corrected and collapsed into unique sequences with a nearest-neighbor algorithm that merged closely related sequences to remove PCR and sequencing errors. To assign V, D and J gene segments, CDR3 sequences were aligned to IMGT reference sequences. For a sequence to be retained, at least a six-nucleotide match to both a V gene segment and a J gene segment was required. A rearrangement was called productive if the CDR3 had no stop codons and remained in frame with V and J, and every other rearrangement was called non-productive. Following IMGT convention, CDR3 was defined as the stretch from the second conserved V-encoded cysteine up to the conserved J-encoded phenylalanine. The earlier analysis of about 570 of the donors excluded any sequence lacking an unambiguous match to a single V gene segment. In an earlier analysis of 587 of the donors, a V segment was called functional when productive rearrangements were above 56.7%, and segregating when the standard deviation between donors exceeded 5%. A statistical classification framework was developed to diagnose cytomegalovirus status using the catalog of TCR beta chain sequences. A later analysis assigned V and J genes by comparing TCR nucleotide sequences with IMGT/GENE-DB human TR gene sequences. The TCRdist pipeline was used in a later analysis to assign CDR3 sequences and most-parsimonious VDJ recombination scenarios. In a later analysis, every TCR beta chain was defined by the combination of its CDR3 amino acid sequence and its V-gene family, and reads without a unique V-gene family were dropped. To address suspected cross-contamination and a sequencing artifact, a later analysis removed approximately 590 highly shared, low-generation-probability nucleotide sequences. A later analysis calculated a clonal expansion index for each public chain from normalized within-repertoire ranks of inferred template counts. In a later analysis, generation probabilities were computed with a VDJ recombination model fitted to out-of-frame rearrangements, and the resulting probabilities were checked against IGoR. Hypergeometric tests were used in a later analysis to score TCR-TCR, TCR-HLA and TCR-CMV co-occurrence, with a repertoire-size bias correction applied to the TCR pairs. False discovery rates were estimated in a later analysis by permuting HLA or CMV assignments 20 times. In a later analysis, co-occurring TCRs were grouped using DBSCAN, and TCRdist sequence similarity was added for clustering within HLA-allele-positive subsets. Repertoires with fewer than 30,000 or more than 120,000 public chains, plus five repertoires with anomalous nucleotide sharing, were excluded from co-occurrence clustering. Sourced from immuneACCESS, this table was stored by TCRdb with only in-frame sequences that have V and J called. A share of the clones is absent; for the studies checked, an unresolved V gene accounts for under half, and the remainder has no known explanation. From that table come the V and J calls and clone size; the DNA was used to work out D and trimming. The sample table lists approximately 110,000 clones, roughly 14% of them with a count of one. Over 1.5% of the sample rests with the top ten.

This clonotype was sampled from a woman aged 18-29 years in good health and CMV-seronegative. The chain is encoded by TRBV5-4 joined to TRBJ2-3, with a weak D call of TRBD2 (5 bases match). Input material: PBMCs. The CDR3: CASSSPGSTDTQYF. The DNA reads as follows: TGTGCCAGCAGTTCCCCGGGATCCACAGATACGCAGTATTTT. Here the CDR3 is joined to the reference TRBV5-4 and TRBJ2-3 genes, and the full variable domain is: ETGVTQSPTHLIKTRGQQVTLRCSSQSGHNTVSWYQQALGQGPQFIFQYYREEENGRGNFPPRFSGLQFPNYSSELNVNALELDDSALYLCASSSPGSTDTQYFGPGTRLTVL.